A selection of T cell receptor beta chains follows, all from one sample in a study of Graves' ophthalmopathy and Graves' hyperthyroidism. Using its own MiXCR run on the multiplex PCR reads, TCRdb lists one record per CDR3 protein. The sample lists around 1,000,000 distinct CDR3 sequences; about 40% were seen once. Sequencing was carried out using peripheral blood or thyroid tissue (not recorded which). Receptors were obtained from an adult man with Graves' hyperthyroidism. CDR3s include the opening cysteine and the closing phenylalanine or tryptophan. A D gene is named only where the DNA matches it firmly. Not all rows give a size; the values are once, few, many and, for expanded clones, a class.

>TRBD2|TRBJ2-5|TRBV10-3|-
CAAQTSGESETQYF
TGTGCCGCTCAGACTAGCGGGGAGTCGGAGACCCAGTACTTC
>TRBD1|TRBJ2-7|TRBV2|few
CARAGTGGREQYF
TGTGCCAGAGCCGGGACAGGGGGAAGGGAGCAGTACTTC
>-|TRBJ1-2|TRBV29-1|many
CSVPIAEGYTF
TGCAGCGTGCCAATCGCGGAGGGCTACACCTTC
>-|TRBJ1-4|TRBV2|many
CASSETGVATNEKLFF
TGTGCCAGCAGTGAAACAGGAGTTGCAACTAATGAAAAACTGTTTTTT
>-|TRBJ1-4|TRBV5-1|-
CASSLKGVLGEKLFF
TGCGCCAGCAGCTTGAAGGGGGTTCTCGGGGAAAAACTGTTTTTT
>-|TRBJ2-7|TRBV12-3/TRBV12-4|many
CASGWTVYEQYF
TGTGCCAGCGGTTGGACAGTCTACGAGCAGTACTTC
>TRBD1|TRBJ1-5|TRBV4-1|-
CASSQAPGQGALSNQPQHF
TGCGCCAGCAGCCAAGCACCGGGACAGGGGGCCCTTAGCAATCAGCCCCAACATTTT
>TRBD2|TRBJ2-7|TRBV4-1|-
CASSQEFEPSGFYEQYF
TGCGCCAGCAGCCAAGAGTTTGAACCTAGCGGTTTCTACGAGCAGTACTTC
>-|TRBJ2-3|TRBV5-1|-
CASSLVGGASTDTQYF
TGCGCCAGCAGCTTGGTGGGGGGGGCATCCACAGATACGCAGTATTTT
>-|TRBJ2-7|TRBV6-1|-
CASSRGPHEQYF
TGTGCCAGCAGCCGGGGCCCTCACGAGCAGTACTTC
>-|TRBJ1-4|TRBV20-1|few
CSVPPRGGANEKLFF
TGCAGTGTCCCCCCCCGTGGGGGGGCAAATGAAAAACTGTTTTTT
>-|TRBJ1-1|TRBV25-1|-
CASVVDREAFF
TGTGCCAGCGTCGTAGACAGGGAAGCTTTCTTT
>TRBD1|TRBJ1-1|TRBV7-9|many
CASSLWTGETEAFF
TGTGCCAGCAGCCTATGGACAGGGGAGACTGAAGCTTTCTTT
>-|TRBJ1-2|TRBV7-2|many
CASSLAIGDLNYGYTF
TGTGCCAGCAGCCTGGCCATAGGGGACCTCAACTATGGCTACACCTTC
>TRBD2|TRBJ2-7|TRBV20-1|-
CSATSGSVYEQYF
TGCAGTGCTACTAGCGGGAGTGTTTACGAGCAGTACTTC
>TRBD1|TRBJ1-1|TRBV10-3|-
CAISTQGWDTEAFF
TGTGCCATCAGTACACAGGGGTGGGACACTGAAGCTTTCTTT
>-|TRBJ2-5|TRBV7-9|-
CASSSPGTSQGTQYF
TGTGCCAGCAGCAGCCCAGGGACTTCCCAAGGGACCCAGTACTTC
>-|TRBJ1-1|TRBV5-5|-
CASSFRQGLNTEAFF
TGTGCCAGCAGCTTTAGGCAGGGCCTTAACACTGAAGCTTTCTTT
>TRBD2|TRBJ2-5|TRBV19|-
CARTGLVGLAGGEPGAQYF
TGTGCCAGGACAGGTTTGGTCGGACTAGCGGGAGGGGAACCCGGGGCCCAGTACTTC
>-|TRBJ2-7|TRBV4-3|many
CASSQGHYSYEQYF
TGCGCCAGCAGCCAAGGCCACTACTCCTACGAGCAGTACTTC
>-|TRBJ1-1|TRBV28|-
CASRRSLTEAFF
TGTGCCAGCAGGCGCAGTCTGACGGAAGCTTTCTTT
>-|TRBJ1-2|TRBV5-1|many
CASSPDSTDYGYTF
TGCGCCAGCAGCCCGGATTCAACCGACTATGGCTACACCTTC
>-|TRBJ2-7|TRBV20-1|-
CSAIPRGLYEQYF
TGCAGTGCTATTCCTCGGGGACTCTACGAGCAGTACTTC
>-|TRBJ2-2|TRBV19|few
CASRRQTTGELFF
TGTGCCAGTAGGCGACAGACCACCGGGGAGCTGTTTTTT
>-|TRBJ2-7|TRBV29-1|-
CSGYGGNEQYF
TGCAGCGGATATGGGGGTAACGAGCAGTACTTC
>-|TRBJ2-3|TRBV10-3|-
CASRPQSYTDTQYF
TGTGCCAGCAGACCCCAATCTTACACAGATACGCAGTATTTT
>-|TRBJ2-7|TRBV18|few
CASSPTREYEQYF
TGTGCCAGCTCACCAACACGGGAATACGAGCAGTACTTC
>-|TRBJ1-4|TRBV2|-
CASSVLNEKLFF
TGTGCCAGCAGTGTATTAAATGAAAAACTGTTTTTT